This passage covers 8 T cell receptor beta chains from one sample sequenced in a study of cytomegalovirus exposure and HLA in healthy donors. PCR was performed using 60 Vbeta and 13 Jbeta primers. Assay: immunoSEQ multiplex PCR; the TCRdb copy retains only in-frame clones and omits some. The sample has some 100,000 clones, around 75% seen once. Sequenced input: PBMCs. The receptors here all came from a male donor in good health and CMV-seropositive.

In this sample, this clone turned up once. The chain is built from TRBV2 and TRBJ2-5; 10 bases line up with TRBD2. The CDR3 covers 15 residues. Trimming removed 6 bases from V and 1 base from J; junction bases left unmatched: 5. The germline V gene encodes CDR1 SNHLY and CDR2 FYNNEI. The CDR3 spells CASRPLAGVQETQYF. Written as DNA, the CDR3 is TGTGCCAGCAGACCCCTAGCGGGGGTCCAAGAGACCCAGTACTTC.

J is TRBJ1-2 and V is TRBV5-1; no reliable D call. The V gene's germline CDR1 is SGHRS and CDR2 YFSETQ. The CDR3 is 17 amino acids. Trimming removed 0 bases at V and 8 bases at J, with 23 bases between. CDR3 coding DNA: TGCGCCAGCAGCTTGGAACCCGATTCCCGGGAGGTTGGGGGCTACACCTTC. Its translation: CASSLEPDSREVGGYTF. The variable domain in full, with the rest retrieved from reference TRBV5-1 and TRBJ1-2, is KAGVTQTPRYLIKTRGQQVTLSCSPISGHRSVSWYQQTPGQGLQFLFEYFSETQRNKGNFPGRFSGRQFSNSRSEMNVSTLELGDSALYLCASSLEPDSREVGGYTFGSGTRLTVV.

V usage is TRBV7-2 and J usage is TRBJ2-5, with 7 bases aligning to TRBD2. Germline-derived CDR1 and CDR2 are SGHTA and FQGNSA. The CDR3 loop spans 12 amino acids. V lost 5 bases, J lost 9 bases, and 6 bases stayed unmatched. The CDR3 loop is CASSPTGGAQYF. For the CDR3, the DNA is TGTGCCAGCAGCCCGACGGGGGGAGCCCAGTACTTC.

J is TRBJ2-5 and V is TRBV5-6, with TRBD2 matching 13 bases. CDR1 SGHDT and CDR2 YYEEEE come from the germline V gene. Trimming took 2 bases from V and 1 from J; bases not matched to a gene: 5. CDR3 size: 17 residues. CDR3 DNA sequence: TGTGCCAGCAGCTTATCGACTAGCGGGGGGCTCCAAGAGACCCAGTACTTC. This translates into CASSLSTSGGLQETQYF.

This chain connects TRBV9 to TRBJ1-1; D uncertain. Trimming stripped 3 bases from V and 4 bases from J, with 13 bases between. The CDR3 covers 14 residues. Germline V gene data show CDR1 as SGDLS and CDR2 as YYNGEE. Here the CDR3 reads CASSEQLAGTEAFF. The DNA of the CDR3 is TGTGCCAGCAGCGAACAGTTGGCGGGCACTGAAGCTTTCTTT.

The CDR3 spells CATSRGLRGRISDTGELFF. CDR3 in DNA: TGTGCCACCAGCAGAGGGTTGCGGGGGAGAATCTCCGACACCGGGGAGCTGTTTTTT. This chain uses TRBV15 with TRBJ2-2; TRBD2 agrees at 7 bases. The V segment lost 1 base and the J segment 3 bases; nucleotides outside the gene matches: 14. CDR1 is LNHNV, CDR2 YYDKDF, per germline (reference sequence). The CDR3 is 19 residues long.

The chain combines TRBV23-1 with TRBJ2-7; D is uncertain. TRBV23-1 is flagged as an ORF with uncertain function. V lost 6 bases to trimming and J lost 9 bases, with 6 bases between them. The CDR3 extends over 9 amino acids. The CDR3 bases are TGCGCCAGCAGCTTCTTGCAGTACTTC. Its translation is CASSFLQYF.

This clone has a handful of counts. The V call is TRBV7-9, the J call TRBJ1-2, with D unclear. The V gene's germline CDR1 is SEHNR and CDR2 FQNEAQ (reference sequence). CDR3 size: 9 residues. Trimming shortened V by 11 bases and J by 10 bases, and 11 bases separated the two germline ends. The CDR3 sequence: CAGGGDYTF. CDR3 nucleotides: TGTGCCGGAGGCGGTGACTACACCTTC.